Each of the 21 T cell receptor beta chains below was sequenced from the same sample in a study of blood T cell repertoires in COVID-19. The repertoire was sequenced with immunoSEQ multiplex PCR; TCRdb's copy has only in-frame clones and lacks some. The table has 81,000 or so clones, about 91% seen once. Material for sequencing was peripheral blood. These receptors were obtained from a man between 65 and 85 years old with active or convalescent COVID-19.

The chain links TRBV6-1 to TRBJ1-2; D is undetermined. Germline CDR1 is MNHNS and CDR2 is SASEGT. The V and J ends lost 0 bases and 7 bases respectively, with 12 bases between them. This CDR3 region has 14 residues. For the CDR3, the DNA is TGTGCCAGCAGTGAAGCGCAGATTGTGGTTGGCTACACCTTC. Translation gives CASSEAQIVVGYTF.

In this sample, this clone turned up once. The genes are TRBV4-3 and TRBJ1-5; D perhaps matches TRBD1 (5 bases). This CDR3 has 15 residues. Germline values: CDR1 LGHNA, CDR2 YSLEER. The germline V and J ends were trimmed by 1 base and 4 bases, with 11 bases remaining between them. The CDR3 spells CASSQVFGGNQPQHF. In DNA form, the CDR3 reads TGCGCCAGCAGCCAAGTGTTCGGGGGGAATCAGCCCCAGCATTTT.

V usage is TRBV11-2 and J usage is TRBJ1-3; D remains unclear. V was pared by 3 bases and J by 2 bases, with 5 bases between. Germline CDR1 SGHAT, CDR2 FQNNGV. The CDR3 loop spans 13 amino acids. This CDR3 is CASSLRAGNTIYF. The CDR3 nucleotides are TGTGCCAGCAGCTTGCGGGCTGGAAACACCATATATTTT.

The J gene is TRBJ2-6, the V gene TRBV5-1; possibly TRBD1 for D (6 bases). V gave up 6 bases and J gave up 2 bases, with 15 bases separating them. This CDR3 is built from 16 residues. The germline gives CDR1 SGHRS, CDR2 YFSETQ. The CDR3 coding sequence is TGCGCCAGCACCGACTCAGGGGTCGCTGGGGCCAACGTCCTGACTTTC. It codes for CASTDSGVAGANVLTF.

The chain uses TRBV19 and TRBJ2-7, with TRBD2 as a possible D gene (6 bases). Germline V gene data show CDR1 as LNHDA and CDR2 as SQIVND (reference sequence). Trimming took off 3 bases at V and 2 bases at J, with 17 bases between the two ends. The CDR3 is 16 amino acids. For the CDR3, the DNA is TGTGCCAGTAGTATGAGGAGGGCGGTAGGCCCCTACGAGCAGTACTTC. Amino acid sequence: CASSMRRAVGPYEQYF. The full variable domain, in which reference TRBV19 and TRBJ2-7 provide the parts outside the CDR3, is DGGITQSPKYLFRKEGQNVTLSCEQNLNHDAMYWYRQDPGQGLRLIYYSQIVNDFQKGDIAEGYSVSREKKESFPLTVTSAQKNPTAFYLCASSMRRAVGPYEQYFGPGTRLTVT.

The chain is built from TRBV10-3 and TRBJ1-5; D possibly corresponds to TRBD1 (6 bases). Germline CDR1 is ENHRY and CDR2 is SYGVKD. This CDR3 is 15 amino acids long. Trimming pared 2 bases from V and 7 bases from J, leaving 15 bases between. For the CDR3, the DNA is TGTGCCATCAGTGAGGTACGGGGGGCAGGGCAGCCCCAGCATTTT. Translated, it gives CAISEVRGAGQPQHF.

This rearrangement joins TRBV5-6 to TRBJ1-2; TRBD1 aligns across 10 bases. V gave up 4 bases and J gave up 0 bases; unmatched junction bases: 6. The CDR3 consists of 16 residues. Germline V gives CDR1 SGHDT, CDR2 YYEEEE. This CDR3 reads CASSPGQGYTNYGYTF. The CDR3, as DNA: TGTGCCAGCAGCCCGGGACAGGGGTATACTAACTATGGCTACACCTTC.

The chain links TRBV9 to TRBJ1-1; D is perhaps TRBD1 (6 bases). This CDR3 region has 15 residues. The V gene lost 4 bases and the J gene lost 4 bases, with 17 bases spanning the gap. Per germline, CDR1 SGDLS and CDR2 YYNGEE. CDR3 protein: CASSPSGGGGTEAFF. The DNA for the CDR3 is TGTGCCAGCAGCCCAAGCGGGGGAGGGGGCACTGAAGCTTTCTTT.

V is TRBV6-5 and J is TRBJ1-2, with D hard to call. CDR3 size: 11 residues. Germline assignment: CDR1 MNHEY and CDR2 SVGAGI. V lost 5 bases and J 6 bases, leaving 7 bases between the germline ends. CDR3 nucleotide sequence: TGTGCCAGCAGTCGGGGAGATGGCTACACCTTC. Its protein product is CASSRGDGYTF.

The genes are TRBV5-6 and TRBJ2-5; TRBD2 agrees at 7 bases. The J segment lost 11 bases and the V segment lost 0 bases, leaving 10 bases of the junction unmatched. Germline lookup yields CDR1 SGHDT and CDR2 YYEEEE. The CDR3 contains 14 residues. CDR3 amino acids: CASSLVLAENGQYF. The CDR3 nucleotides read TGTGCCAGCAGCTTGGTCCTAGCGGAAAATGGGCAGTACTTC.

The rearrangement uses TRBV6-2 or TRBV6-3 and TRBJ2-3, with a tentative D call TRBD1 (6 bases). CDR1 and CDR2 (germline): MNHEY, SVGEGT. The ends were cut back, 3 bases at V and 1 base at J, with 14 bases in the middle. The CDR3 length is 16 residues. DNA of the CDR3: TGTGCCAGCAGTTATGTCCAGGGGATCGGCACAGATACGCAGTATTTT. It yields the protein CASSYVQGIGTDTQYF.

This chain joins TRBV7-3 and TRBJ2-3; a possible D gene is TRBD2 (6 bases). Germline CDR1 SGHTA, CDR2 FQGTGA. The CDR3 consists of 17 residues. The V end was cut by 0 bases, the J end by 0 bases, with 13 bases between. CDR3 nucleotides: TGTGCCAGCAGCTTAACGTTTAGCGGAGCTAGCACAGATACGCAGTATTTT. Translated: CASSLTFSGASTDTQYF. The variable domain in full, completed from reference TRBV7-3 and TRBJ2-3, reads GAGVSQTPSNKVTEKGKYVELRCDPISGHTALYWYRQSLGQGPEFLIYFQGTGAADDSGLPNDRFFAVRPEGSVSTLKIQRTERGDSAVYLCASSLTFSGASTDTQYFGPGTRLTVL.

This sequence joins TRBV4-2 and TRBJ2-5; 7 bases agree with TRBD2. Per the germline V gene, CDR1 is LGHNA and CDR2 is YNFKEQ. V lost 1 base and J lost 5; bases outside the gene matches: 10. CDR3 length: 16 amino acids. The CDR3 is CASSQASGLGGETQYF. The CDR3 DNA sequence: TGTGCCAGCAGCCAAGCCTCGGGACTGGGGGGGGAGACCCAGTACTTC.

The chain is built from TRBV15 and TRBJ2-7, with D maybe TRBD1 (5 bases). Germline CDR1 is LNHNV and CDR2 is YYDKDF (reference sequence). This CDR3 is built from 14 residues. Trimming cost V 5 bases and J 0 bases, with 11 bases left between them. The CDR3 DNA follows: TGTGCCACCAGCCCAGGAGACAGCTCCTACGAGCAGTACTTC. As protein: CATSPGDSSYEQYF.

The CDR3 nucleotides read TGTGCCAGCAGCAGTCGACAGGGTGGCTATGGCTACACCTTC. It yields the protein CASSSRQGGYGYTF. The rearrangement links TRBV7-2 to TRBJ1-2; 7 bases align to TRBD1. After removal of 5 bases from V and 4 bases from J, the junction contained 7 bases not matched to a gene. CDR1 and CDR2 (germline): SGHTA, FQGNSA. CDR3 length: 14 residues.

The CDR3 bases are TGTGCCAGCAGCCCAAGGACAGGGGGGAACTATGGCTACACCTTC. Residues: CASSPRTGGNYGYTF. V gene TRBV9 combines with J gene TRBJ1-2; TRBD1 agrees at 10 bases. V lost 4 bases and J lost 2; bases outside the gene matches: 5. The CDR3 extends over 15 amino acids. CDR1 is SGDLS and CDR2 is YYNGEE in the germline V gene.

The chain has TRBV6-5 and TRBJ1-4, with a tentative D call TRBD1 (6 bases). Per the germline V gene, CDR1 is MNHEY and CDR2 is SVGAGI. The V end lost 2 bases, the J end lost 6 bases, and 16 bases lay between the germline ends. CDR3 length: 16 residues. In nucleotides, the CDR3 is TGTGCCAGCAGTTACAGCGCCGGGACATTCGATGAAAAACTGTTTTTT. This sequence encodes CASSYSAGTFDEKLFF.

The chain is built from TRBV7-9 and TRBJ1-3; 8 bases are shared with TRBD1. This CDR3 comprises 17 residues. Germline-derived CDR1 and CDR2 are SEHNR and FQNEAQ (reference sequence). V gave up 5 bases and J gave up 2 bases; unmatched junction bases: 11. The DNA for the CDR3 is TGTGCCAGCAGCCCCTGGATTGCAGGGGGCACTGGAAACACCATATATTTT. Translation: CASSPWIAGGTGNTIYF.

V gene TRBV3-1 (or the pseudogene TRBV3-2) combines with J gene TRBJ2-3; 10 bases line up with TRBD2. The V and J ends lost 0 bases and 3 bases, in that order; junction bases with no gene match: 9. CDR3 length: 18 residues. Germline V lookup: CDR1 LGHDT, CDR2 YNNKEL (reference sequence). CDR3 protein: CASSQDLGAGGNTDTQYF. Here the CDR3 DNA reads TGTGCCAGCAGCCAAGATCTTGGAGCGGGGGGGAATACAGATACGCAGTATTTT.

The chain carries TRBV5-4 and TRBJ2-1, with TRBD2 matching over 8 bases. V trimming: 4 bases; J trimming: 6 bases; junction bases outside the gene matches: 3. The CDR3 covers 13 residues. CDR1 is SGHNT and CDR2 is YYREEE in the germline V gene (reference sequence). The CDR3 DNA sequence: TGTGCCAGCAGCGGCGGGACTAGCAATGAGCAGTTCTTC. Protein sequence: CASSGGTSNEQFF.

The rearrangement links TRBV14 to TRBJ1-1; D is ambiguous. Between the trimmed V and J ends, which lost 0 bases and 7 bases, there was a span of 12 bases. The CDR3 has 14 amino acids. Germline V lookup: CDR1 SGHDN, CDR2 FVKESK. The CDR3 coding sequence is TGTGCCAGCAGCCAAGATCGGATTCAGGTTGAAGCTTTCTTT. Protein product: CASSQDRIQVEAFF.